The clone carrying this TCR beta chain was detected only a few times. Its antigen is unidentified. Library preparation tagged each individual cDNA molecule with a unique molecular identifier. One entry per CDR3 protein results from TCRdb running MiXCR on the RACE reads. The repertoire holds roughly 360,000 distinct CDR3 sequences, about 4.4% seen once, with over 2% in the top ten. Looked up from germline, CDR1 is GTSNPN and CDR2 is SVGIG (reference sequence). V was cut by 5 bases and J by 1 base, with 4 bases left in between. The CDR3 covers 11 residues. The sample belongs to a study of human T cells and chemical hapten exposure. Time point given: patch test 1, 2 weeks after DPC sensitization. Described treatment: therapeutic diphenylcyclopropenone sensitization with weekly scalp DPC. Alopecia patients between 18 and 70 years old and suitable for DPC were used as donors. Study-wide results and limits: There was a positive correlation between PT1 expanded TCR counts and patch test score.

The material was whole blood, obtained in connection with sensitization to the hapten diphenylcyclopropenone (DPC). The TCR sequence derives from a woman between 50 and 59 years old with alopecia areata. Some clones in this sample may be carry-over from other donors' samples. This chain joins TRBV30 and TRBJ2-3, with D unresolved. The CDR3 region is CAWDRTDTQYF. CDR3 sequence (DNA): TGTGCCTGGGACCGCACAGATACGCAGTATTTT.